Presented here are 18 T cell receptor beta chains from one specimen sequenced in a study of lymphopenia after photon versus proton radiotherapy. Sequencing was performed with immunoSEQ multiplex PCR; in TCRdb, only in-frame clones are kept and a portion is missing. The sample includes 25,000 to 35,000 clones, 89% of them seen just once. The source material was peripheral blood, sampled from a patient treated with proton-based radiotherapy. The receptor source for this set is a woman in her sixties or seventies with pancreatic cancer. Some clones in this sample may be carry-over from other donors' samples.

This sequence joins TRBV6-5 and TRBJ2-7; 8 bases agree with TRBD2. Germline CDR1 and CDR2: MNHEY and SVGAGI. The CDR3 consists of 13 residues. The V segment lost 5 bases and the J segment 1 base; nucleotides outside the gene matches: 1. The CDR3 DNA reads TGTGCCAGCAGTCCTAGCGGGTCCTACGAGCAGTACTTC. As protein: CASSPSGSYEQYF.

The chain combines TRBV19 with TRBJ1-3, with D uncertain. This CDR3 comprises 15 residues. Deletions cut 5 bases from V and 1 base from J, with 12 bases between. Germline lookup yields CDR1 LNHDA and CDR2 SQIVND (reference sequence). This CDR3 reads CASSFRRESGNTIYF. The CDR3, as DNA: TGTGCCAGTAGTTTCAGAAGGGAATCTGGAAACACCATATATTTT.

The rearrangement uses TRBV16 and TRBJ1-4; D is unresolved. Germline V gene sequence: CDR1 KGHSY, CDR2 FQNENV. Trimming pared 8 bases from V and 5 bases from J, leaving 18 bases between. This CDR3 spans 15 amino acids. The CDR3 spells CASRPGRTPNEKLFF. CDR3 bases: TGTGCCAGCCGACCTGGACGGACGCCGAATGAAAAACTGTTTTTT.

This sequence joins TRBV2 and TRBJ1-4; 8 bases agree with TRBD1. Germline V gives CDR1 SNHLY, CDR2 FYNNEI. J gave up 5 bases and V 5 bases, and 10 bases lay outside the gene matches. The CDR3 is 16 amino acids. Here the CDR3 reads CASSRGQGSQNEKLFF. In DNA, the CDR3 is TGTGCCAGCAGTCGAGGACAGGGTTCTCAGAATGAAAAACTGTTTTTT.

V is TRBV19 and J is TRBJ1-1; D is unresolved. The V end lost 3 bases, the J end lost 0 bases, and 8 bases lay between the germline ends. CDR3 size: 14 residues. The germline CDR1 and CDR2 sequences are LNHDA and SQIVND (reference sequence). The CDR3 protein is CASSIGGMNTEAFF. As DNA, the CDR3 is TGTGCCAGTAGTATTGGAGGGATGAACACTGAAGCTTTCTTT.

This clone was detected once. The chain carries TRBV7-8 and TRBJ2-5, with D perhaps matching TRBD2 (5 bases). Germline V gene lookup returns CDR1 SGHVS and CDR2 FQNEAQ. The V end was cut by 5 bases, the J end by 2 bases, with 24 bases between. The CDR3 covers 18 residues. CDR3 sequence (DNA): TGTGCCAGCAGCCCCCGGGGATCGGGCCCGTTAATTCAAGAGACCCAGTACTTC. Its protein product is CASSPRGSGPLIQETQYF.

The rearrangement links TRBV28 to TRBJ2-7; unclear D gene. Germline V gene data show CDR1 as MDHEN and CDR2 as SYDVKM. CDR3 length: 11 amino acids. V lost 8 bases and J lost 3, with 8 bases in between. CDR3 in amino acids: CASSVNYEQYF. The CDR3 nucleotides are TGTGCCAGCTCAGTGAACTACGAGCAGTACTTC.

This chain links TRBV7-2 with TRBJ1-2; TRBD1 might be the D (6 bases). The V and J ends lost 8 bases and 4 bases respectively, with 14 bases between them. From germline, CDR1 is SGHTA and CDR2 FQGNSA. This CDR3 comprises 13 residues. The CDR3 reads CASRNRETYGYTF. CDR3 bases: TGTGCCAGCCGCAACAGGGAAACCTATGGCTACACCTTC.

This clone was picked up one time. CDR3 in amino acids: CASSQDWTANYGYTF. The CDR3 coding sequence is TGTGCCAGCAGCCAAGATTGGACAGCTAACTATGGCTACACCTTC. This chain joins TRBV14 and TRBJ1-2; maybe TRBD1 (6 bases). V shed 0 bases and J shed 0 bases, with 8 bases lying between them. CDR3 length: 15 residues. CDR1 is SGHDN and CDR2 is FVKESK in the germline V gene.

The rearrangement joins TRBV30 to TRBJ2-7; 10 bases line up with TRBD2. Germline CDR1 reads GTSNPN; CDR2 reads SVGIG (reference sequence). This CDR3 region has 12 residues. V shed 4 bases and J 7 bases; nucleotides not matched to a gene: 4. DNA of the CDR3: TGTGCCTGGACTAGCGGGAGTCAAGAGCAGTACTTC. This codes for CAWTSGSQEQYF.

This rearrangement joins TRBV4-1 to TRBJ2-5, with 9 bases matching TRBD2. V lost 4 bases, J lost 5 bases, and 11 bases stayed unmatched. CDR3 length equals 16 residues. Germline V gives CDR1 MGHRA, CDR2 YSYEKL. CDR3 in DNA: TGCGCCAGCAGCCTTGAGAAGAGTAGCGGGAGTGAGACCCAGTACTTC. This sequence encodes CASSLEKSSGSETQYF.

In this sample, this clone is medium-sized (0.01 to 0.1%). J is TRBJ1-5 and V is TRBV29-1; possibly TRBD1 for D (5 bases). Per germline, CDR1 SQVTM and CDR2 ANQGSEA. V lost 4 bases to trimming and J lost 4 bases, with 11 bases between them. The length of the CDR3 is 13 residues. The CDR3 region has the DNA TGCAGCGTTGGGTGGACAAATAATCAGCCCCAGCATTTT. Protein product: CSVGWTNNQPQHF. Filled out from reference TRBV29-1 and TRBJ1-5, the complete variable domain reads SAVISQKPSRDICQRGTSLTIQCQVDSQVTMMFWYRQQPGQSLTLIATANQGSEATYESGFVIDKFPISRPNLTFSTLTVSNMSPEDSSIYLCSVGWTNNQPQHFGDGTRLSIL.

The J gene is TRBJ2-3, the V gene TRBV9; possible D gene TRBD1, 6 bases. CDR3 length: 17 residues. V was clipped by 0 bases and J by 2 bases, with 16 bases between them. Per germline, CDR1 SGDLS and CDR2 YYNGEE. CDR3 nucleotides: TGTGCCAGCAGCGTAGCCTTTGCAGGGGAGATCACAGATACGCAGTATTTT. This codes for CASSVAFAGEITDTQYF.

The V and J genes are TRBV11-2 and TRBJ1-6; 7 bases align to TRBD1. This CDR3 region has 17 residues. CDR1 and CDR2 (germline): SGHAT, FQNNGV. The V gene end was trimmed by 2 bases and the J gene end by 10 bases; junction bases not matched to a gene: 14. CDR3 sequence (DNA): TGTGCCAGCAGCTTAATCAGGGGGGGAGCGGGCGGATCACCCCTCCACTTT. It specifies CASSLIRGGAGGSPLHF.

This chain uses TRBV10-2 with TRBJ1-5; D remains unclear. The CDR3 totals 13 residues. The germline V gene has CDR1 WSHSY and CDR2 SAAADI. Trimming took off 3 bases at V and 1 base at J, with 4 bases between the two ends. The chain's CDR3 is CASSDRSNQPQHF. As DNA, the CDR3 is TGCGCCAGCAGTGACAGAAGCAATCAGCCCCAGCATTTT.

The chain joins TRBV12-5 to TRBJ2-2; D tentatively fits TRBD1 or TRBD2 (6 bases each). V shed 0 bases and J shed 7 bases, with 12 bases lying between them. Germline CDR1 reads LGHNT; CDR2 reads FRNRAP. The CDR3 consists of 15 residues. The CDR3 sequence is CASGLVSGAYGELFF. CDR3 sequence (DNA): TGTGCTAGTGGTTTGGTATCGGGGGCGTACGGGGAGCTGTTTTTT.

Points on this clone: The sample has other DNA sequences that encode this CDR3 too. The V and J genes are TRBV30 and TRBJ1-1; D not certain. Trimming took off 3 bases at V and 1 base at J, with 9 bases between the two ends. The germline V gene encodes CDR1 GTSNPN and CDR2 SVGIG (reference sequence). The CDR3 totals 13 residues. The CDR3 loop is CAWSVSKNTEAFF. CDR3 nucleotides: TGTGCCTGGAGCGTCTCAAAGAACACTGAAGCTTTCTTT.

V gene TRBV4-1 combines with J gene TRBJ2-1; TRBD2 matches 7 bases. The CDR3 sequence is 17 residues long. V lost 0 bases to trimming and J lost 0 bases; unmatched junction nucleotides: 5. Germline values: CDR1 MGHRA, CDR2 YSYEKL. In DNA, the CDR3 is TGCGCCAGCAGCCAAGATGAGACTAGCCCCTCCTACAATGAGCAGTTCTTC. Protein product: CASSQDETSPSYNEQFF.